The T cell receptor beta chain described here comes from a study of blood T cell repertoires in COVID-19 (dated by TCRdb to 2018 to 2020). Regarding the complete study: Samples covering the acute and convalescent phases of COVID-19 were provided by collaborators in the United States, Italy and Spain. The material from the prospective study consisted of cDNA or gDNA derived from T cells, B-cell-depleted T cells, or PBMCs. Subjects who had been exposed to COVID-19, were actively infected with it, or had recovered from it provided the deeply sampled blood TCRbeta repertoires that made up the dataset. The repertoires were made available in a free public database intended to serve as a resource for research on the immune response to SARS-CoV-2. The samples were drawn from two sources: the first 160 participants of the ongoing ImmuneRACE study, and 1,200 or so subjects contributed by 6 global collaborators. A de-identified subject ID, COVID-19 status, age in years and sex were almost always included in the sample metadata. HLA class I and class II types, where available, came from metadata supplied by the sample provider rather than from assay-based typing.

Whole blood was collected in K2EDTA tubes by collaborating institutions according to the institutions' own protocols. Collaborator samples were shipped for TCRbeta analysis as frozen whole blood, isolated PBMCs, or DNA extracted from either sample type. Comment on this clone: What this receptor recognizes is not known. The input lacks base qualities; no much larger clone sits a single base away.

The junction shows trimming of 3 bases on V and 1 base on J, plus 9 bases between the germline ends. The CDR1 and CDR2 encoded by the germline V gene (reference sequence) are LNHDA and SQIVND. CDR3 length: 14 amino acids, cysteine to phenylalanine. Only the CDR3 part of the read is kept: 42 bases, read in frame from the first base. The immunoSEQ Assay, a bias-controlled multiplex PCR, was used to amplify TCRbeta CDR3 regions from genomic DNA. As for the original processing: Nucleated cell counts per sample were estimated from amplification of reference gene primers within the assay. To quantify the absolute abundance of each unique TCRbeta CDR3 rearrangement, sequence reads were collapsed and filtered. For each sample, productive Simpson clonality was calculated as the square root of Simpson's diversity index over productive rearrangements. TCRdb provides this immuneACCESS table in a form limited to in-frame rearrangements. Some clones are lacking; in checked studies, under half of them reflect an unresolved V gene, and why the rest are absent is not known. From that table come the V and J calls and clone size; the DNA was used to work out D and trimming. The table for this sample lists over 90,000 clones; 91% of them were counted only once. The ten largest clones take up around 4% of the sample.

Overall results and qualifications from the work: The quantity of clinical and demographic metadata differed by source and by participant and was supplied without curation.

This receptor chain uses TRBV19 and TRBJ2-5; the D gene cannot be named for sure. Sequenced input: peripheral blood. This clonotype originated in a man aged 18 to 30 with acute or convalescent COVID-19. The CDR3 is CASSMRSAQETQYF. The DNA sequence is given as TGTGCCAGTAGTATGAGGTCAGCCCAAGAGACCCAGTACTTC. The CDR3 plus the reference TRBV19 and TRBJ2-5 genes for the other parts give the full variable domain: DGGITQSPKYLFRKEGQNVTLSCEQNLNHDAMYWYRQDPGQGLRLIYYSQIVNDFQKGDIAEGYSVSREKKESFPLTVTSAQKNPTAFYLCASSMRSAQETQYFGPGTRLLVL.